This is a list of T cell receptor beta chains from one sample in a study of neurological immune-mediated disorders. Each CDR3 protein gets one entry after TCRdb re-called the 5' RACE reads with MiXCR. Among more than 25,000 distinct CDR3 sequences listed, around 10% were seen once. The source material was PBMCs. These receptors all come from a woman between 55 and 75 years old in good health. Each CDR3 is given with its conserved first and last residue. A D gene is named only where the DNA matches it firmly. Size is omitted from some rows. Given values are once, few, many or a class for expanded clones.

V gene	D gene	J gene	clone size	CDR3 DNA	CDR3 protein
TRBV27	.	TRBJ1-6	many	TGTGCCAGCAGTTTGACAGAGAGCTCCTATAATTCACCCCTCCACTTT	CASSLTESSYNSPLHF
TRBV3-1	TRBD2	TRBJ2-7	many	TGTGCCAGCAGCTTTAGCGGGGGTGCCTACGAGCAGTACTTC	CASSFSGGAYEQYF
TRBV6-5	.	TRBJ2-1	.	TGTGCCAGCAGCCTGATAAGCACTCTCTTCGATGAGCAGTTCTTT	CASSLISTLFDEQFF
TRBV5-1	.	TRBJ2-3	many	TGCGCCAGCATGGGGGGAAGCACAGATACGCAGTATTTT	CASMGGSTDTQYF
TRBV20-1	.	TRBJ1-6	many	TGCAGTGCTAGAGAAGGATTACTCAGATCCTATTCACCCCTCCACTTT	CSAREGLLRSYSPLHF
TRBV7-2	.	TRBJ2-5	many	TGTGCCAGCAGCGTTACCCTGGGGGGAAGGGAGACCCAGTACTTC	CASSVTLGGRETQYF
TRBV9	.	TRBJ2-1	many	TGTGCCAGCAGCGTAGCCGCATCAAGCGAGCAGTTCTTC	CASSVAASSEQFF
TRBV29-1	TRBD1	TRBJ1-2	few	TGCAGCGGGGGACAGGGAGGTCGCTACACCTTC	CSGGQGGRYTF
TRBV6-2/TRBV6-3	.	TRBJ1-1	many	TGTGCCAGCAGTCGTCCGGGGGGCACTGAAGCTTTCTTT	CASSRPGGTEAFF
TRBV6-1	.	TRBJ2-5	many	TGTGCCAGCAGTGAAGCGCCAGGCCTCGGTGAGACCCAGTACTTC	CASSEAPGLGETQYF
TRBV5-1	.	TRBJ1-4	medium-sized	TGCGCCAGCAGCACCGCGTCAAGCCATAATGAAAAACTGTTTTTT	CASSTASSHNEKLFF
TRBV7-2	.	TRBJ1-5	many	TGTGCCAGCAGCATGGACCGAGATCAGCCCCAGCATTTT	CASSMDRDQPQHF
TRBV7-2	.	TRBJ1-5	many	TGTGCCAGCAGCTTAGTGCACAATAGCAATCAGCCCCAGCATTTT	CASSLVHNSNQPQHF
TRBV7-2	TRBD1	TRBJ2-3	few	TGTGCCAGCAGCTTATGGACAGGAACCACAGATACGCAGTATTTT	CASSLWTGTTDTQYF
TRBV9	.	TRBJ2-1	many	TGTGCCAGCAGCGTTATCCCATCAAATTCTGCCGAGCAGTTCTTC	CASSVIPSNSAEQFF
TRBV6-2/TRBV6-3	TRBD1	TRBJ1-4	many	TGTGCCAGCCTTCGGACAGGTCTCACTAATGAAAAACTGTTTTTT	CASLRTGLTNEKLFF
TRBV7-2	.	TRBJ1-2	many	TGTGCCAGCAGCTTAGAGGGGTTCTATGGCTACACCTTC	CASSLEGFYGYTF
TRBV20-1	TRBD1	TRBJ2-7	many	TGCAGTGCTAGAGAAGGGGGCCACGAGCAGTACTTC	CSAREGGHEQYF
TRBV14	.	TRBJ2-3	many	TGTGCCAGCAGCCAAGGAGGCGTAGCCCTTAGCACAGATACGCAGTATTTT	CASSQGGVALSTDTQYF
TRBV7-2	.	TRBJ2-1	many	TGTGCCAGCAGCTTCAGGGGCTCCAATGAGCAGTTCTTC	CASSFRGSNEQFF
TRBV7-7	.	TRBJ2-2	many	TGTGCCAGCAGCGTTACGGAGTCGGTCGGGGAGCTGTTTTTT	CASSVTESVGELFF
TRBV20-1	.	TRBJ2-7	.	TGCAGTACTAGTAGGGGGGAGTTCGAACAGTACTTC	CSTSRGEFEQYF
TRBV7-2	.	TRBJ2-7	many	TGTGCCAGCAGCCCTTCCCACGGGCCCTACGAGCAGTACTTC	CASSPSHGPYEQYF
TRBV5-1	.	TRBJ2-7	few	TGCGCCAGCAGCTTGGGTGGGACTTACTCCTACGAGCAGTACTTC	CASSLGGTYSYEQYF
TRBV12-2	.	TRBJ1-6	few	TGTGCAAGTCGCTGGGACAGACAAGGAATAGAACCCCTCCACTTT	CASRWDRQGIEPLHF
TRBV12-3/TRBV12-4	.	TRBJ1-5	many	TGTGCCAGCAGTACGACAGGTTTTAGCAATCAGCCCCAGCATTTT	CASSTTGFSNQPQHF
TRBV12-3/TRBV12-4	.	TRBJ2-5	many	TGTGCCAGCAGTGGTTCAGGGAGGGAGACCCAGTACTTC	CASSGSGRETQYF
TRBV5-1	TRBD1	TRBJ2-3	many	TGCGCCAGCAGCTGGGACAGTTTCACAGATACGCAGTATTTT	CASSWDSFTDTQYF
TRBV5-1	TRBD2	TRBJ2-1	.	TGCGCCAGCAGTTTTGCGGGGGTGTCCGATGAGCAGTTCTTC	CASSFAGVSDEQFF
TRBV7-3	.	TRBJ2-2	.	TGTGCCAGCAGCTTAGGTCCAGGGAGGCAAGGAGCGAACACCGGGGAGCTGTTTTTT	CASSLGPGRQGANTGELFF
TRBV12-3/TRBV12-4	.	TRBJ1-2	many	TGTGCCAGCAGTTCCCCTGGCTACACCTTC	CASSSPGYTF
TRBV20-1	.	TRBJ2-3	many	TGCAGTGCTACACCGGGATCCCGCACAGATACGCAGTATTTT	CSATPGSRTDTQYF
TRBV6-5	.	TRBJ2-7	many	TGTGCCAGCAGAGCAGGGGGGGGCGAGCAGTACTTC	CASRAGGGEQYF
TRBV25-1	.	TRBJ1-6	many	TGTGCCAGCAGTGCACTGAAAGTCTCCTATAATTCACCCCTCCACTTT	CASSALKVSYNSPLHF
TRBV4-1	TRBD1	TRBJ2-7	many	TGCGCCAGCAGCCTCCTCAGTACAGGGGTTAGCTCCTACGAGCAGTACTTC	CASSLLSTGVSSYEQYF
TRBV7-3	TRBD1	TRBJ2-1	many	TGTGCCAGCAGCCAAGGAGGGACAGGGGGCTACAATGAGCAGTTCTTC	CASSQGGTGGYNEQFF
TRBV24-1	.	TRBJ2-2	many	TGTGCCACCAGTTGGGGGGCAGGAACAACCGGGGAGCTGTTTTTT	CATSWGAGTTGELFF
TRBV11-3	.	TRBJ2-2	few	TGTGCCAGCAGCCCCCCCCGGGCAGTGAACACCGGGGAGCTGTTTTTT	CASSPPRAVNTGELFF
TRBV9	TRBD1	TRBJ2-2	medium-sized	TGTGCCAGCAGCGTACGGGCAGGGGGCCTCACCGGGGAGCTGTTTTTT	CASSVRAGGLTGELFF
TRBV15	TRBD2	TRBJ2-4	many	TGTGCCACCAGCAGACCCACTAGCGGCCTAGCCAAAAACATTCAGTACTTC	CATSRPTSGLAKNIQYF